The 22 T cell receptor beta chains presented below share a single source sample, sequenced in a study of blood T cell repertoires in COVID-19. Sequencing used immunoSEQ multiplex PCR; TCRdb keeps in-frame clones, though not all of them. The table lists about 480,000 clones, approximately 87% of them singletons. Material for sequencing was PBMCs or T cells enriched from blood (not recorded which). The source of these receptors is a middle-aged woman who had recovered from COVID-19.

This clone has only one observation. J is TRBJ1-1 and V is TRBV4-2; no definite D call. The CDR3 extends over 14 amino acids. The germline gives CDR1 LGHNA, CDR2 YNFKEQ. The germline V and J ends were trimmed by 0 bases and 3 bases, with 8 bases remaining between them. This CDR3 is CASSQESGYTEAFF. The CDR3 nucleotides read TGTGCCAGCAGCCAAGAATCGGGGTACACTGAAGCTTTCTTT.

The V and J genes are TRBV20-1 and TRBJ2-7; tentatively, D is TRBD2 (6 bases). Germline V gene sequence: CDR1 DFQATT, CDR2 SNEGSKA (reference sequence). The CDR3 contains 11 residues. V lost 7 bases and J 4 bases, leaving 11 bases between the germline ends. The CDR3 sequence: CSGRVGYEQYF. For the CDR3, the DNA is TGCAGTGGGAGGGTCGGATACGAGCAGTACTTC.

V and J are TRBV7-9 and TRBJ1-2; D might be TRBD1 (6 bases). The CDR3 totals 13 residues. Germline CDR1 is SEHNR and CDR2 is FQNEAQ (reference sequence). Deletions cut 1 base from V and 8 bases from J, with 11 bases between. In DNA form, the CDR3 reads TGTGCCAGCAGCTTAGTCCAGGGGAGAGGCTACACCTTC. This sequence encodes CASSLVQGRGYTF.

This clone was detected only a few times. The chain combines TRBV12-3 or TRBV12-4 with TRBJ1-2, with D possibly being TRBD1 (5 bases). The CDR3 sequence is 13 residues long. Trimming removed 5 bases from V and 2 bases from J, with 9 bases in between. The CDR3 DNA reads as TGTGCCAGCAGTCGAGACAGAAACTATGGCTACACCTTC. Translation: CASSRDRNYGYTF.

The chain has TRBV4-2 and TRBJ2-5; D possibly corresponds to TRBD2 (6 bases). The germline V and J ends were trimmed by 6 bases and 5 bases, with 19 bases remaining between them. CDR3 length equals 15 residues. Per the germline V gene, CDR1 is LGHNA and CDR2 is YNFKEQ. The CDR3 here is CASSLAPAEGETQYF. The CDR3 DNA is TGTGCCAGCAGTCTAGCCCCAGCGGAGGGGGAGACCCAGTACTTC.

With respect to this clone: Other DNA sequences of this sample code for an identical CDR3. The V and J genes are TRBV18 and TRBJ1-1, with D possibly matching TRBD1 (6 bases). This CDR3 has 14 amino acids. The ends were cut back, 2 bases at V and 1 base at J, with 8 bases in the middle. Germline CDR1 KGHSH, CDR2 LQKENI. CDR3 sequence reads: CASSPGRGNTEAFF. The CDR3 DNA follows: TGTGCCAGCTCACCAGGCAGGGGGAACACTGAAGCTTTCTTT.

The V call is TRBV3-1 (or the pseudogene TRBV3-2), the J call TRBJ1-2, with D uncertain. V dropped 0 bases and J dropped 1 base, with 9 bases sitting between them. The germline CDR1 and CDR2 sequences are LGHDT and YNNKEL (reference sequence). The CDR3 is 15 amino acids. CDR3 sequence reads: CASSQEPGYNYGYTF. In DNA, the CDR3 is TGTGCCAGCAGCCAAGAACCAGGATATAACTATGGCTACACCTTC.

This rearrangement joins TRBV7-9 to TRBJ2-5; D perhaps matches TRBD1 (5 bases). V shed 5 bases and J shed 0 bases, with 13 bases lying between them. CDR1 and CDR2 (germline): SEHNR, FQNEAQ (reference sequence). The length of the CDR3 is 15 residues. CDR3: CASSPPRVYQETQYF. DNA for the CDR3: TGTGCCAGCAGCCCCCCCAGGGTCTACCAAGAGACCCAGTACTTC.

The CDR3: CASSSQGLDEQFF. As DNA, the CDR3 is TGTGCCAGCAGCTCACAGGGGCTGGATGAGCAGTTCTTC. The chain links TRBV7-6 to TRBJ2-1; 7 positions match TRBD1. The V gene's germline CDR1 is SGHVS and CDR2 FNYEAQ. This CDR3 region has 13 residues. Germline trimming cut 4 bases from V and 8 bases from J; bases unmatched to any gene: 5.

This clone showed up just once. The chain carries TRBV7-8 and TRBJ1-4, with 10 bases identical to TRBD1. CDR3 length equals 15 residues. Looked up from germline, CDR1 is SGHVS and CDR2 is FQNEAQ. V was pared by 5 bases and J by 6 bases, with 6 bases of the junction left unmatched. The CDR3 DNA is TGTGCCAGCAGCGCTCAGACAGGGGGCTATGAAAAACTGTTTTTT. Amino acids: CASSAQTGGYEKLFF.

The genes are TRBV29-1 and TRBJ1-6; D may be TRBD1 (5 bases). The germline V gene encodes CDR1 SQVTM and CDR2 ANQGSEA. CDR3 length: 14 amino acids. Between the trimmed V and J ends, which lost 4 bases and 5 bases, there was a span of 12 bases. The CDR3 DNA sequence: TGCAGCGTTGCAGTCGGGGGGAATAATTCACCCCTCCACTTT. This codes for CSVAVGGNNSPLHF.

The V call is TRBV24-1, the J call TRBJ2-7; tentatively, D is TRBD1 (5 bases). This CDR3 spans 18 amino acids. Trimming removed 5 bases at V and 0 bases at J, with 22 bases between. The germline V gene encodes CDR1 KGHDR and CDR2 SFDVKD. DNA for the CDR3: TGTGCCACCAGTGTCCTCTGGTCCCCCTCCGACAGCTCCTACGAGCAGTACTTC. Its protein is CATSVLWSPSDSSYEQYF.

The chain joins TRBV27 to TRBJ2-7, with 9 bases fitting TRBD1. V lost 1 base, J lost 7 bases, and 5 bases stayed unmatched. In germline, CDR1 is MNHEY, CDR2 SMNVEV (reference sequence). CDR3 length: 14 amino acids. The CDR3 spells CASSLLQGAGEQYF. CDR3 DNA sequence: TGTGCCAGCAGTTTATTACAGGGGGCGGGTGAGCAGTACTTC.

The V gene is TRBV11-2, the J gene TRBJ1-1; no firm D call. From germline, CDR1 is SGHAT and CDR2 FQNNGV. This CDR3 contains 13 residues. Trimming removed 0 bases at V and 3 bases at J, with 5 bases between. CDR3 sequence: CASSLDRHTEAFF. In DNA, the CDR3 is TGTGCCAGCAGCTTAGACAGGCACACTGAAGCTTTCTTT. The complete variable domain, with remaining parts taken from reference TRBV11-2 and TRBJ1-1, reads EAGVAQSPRYKIIEKRQSVAFWCNPISGHATLYWYQQILGQGPKLLIQFQNNGVVDDSQLPKDRFSAERLKGVDSTLKIQPAKLEDSAVYLCASSLDRHTEAFFGQGTRLTVV.

The rearrangement uses TRBV29-1 and TRBJ1-1; D is uncertain. Germline V gives CDR1 SQVTM, CDR2 ANQGSEA. CDR3 length equals 13 residues. V lost 3 bases and J 4 bases, leaving 12 bases between the germline ends. The CDR3 loop is CSVEFRFSTEAFF. The CDR3 region has the DNA TGCAGCGTTGAGTTCCGTTTCTCCACTGAAGCTTTCTTT. The whole variable domain, filled in from reference TRBV29-1 and TRBJ1-1, reads SAVISQKPSRDICQRGTSLTIQCQVDSQVTMMFWYRQQPGQSLTLIATANQGSEATYESGFVIDKFPISRPNLTFSTLTVSNMSPEDSSIYLCSVEFRFSTEAFFGQGTRLTVV.

V gene TRBV7-9 combines with J gene TRBJ1-1; maybe TRBD1 (6 bases). This CDR3 contains 15 residues. V lost 9 bases and J 4 bases, leaving 21 bases between the germline ends. CDR1 and CDR2 from the germline V gene are SEHNR and FQNEAQ (reference sequence). CDR3 protein: CASNSIWTEGTEAFF. The CDR3 region has the DNA TGTGCCAGTAACTCGATCTGGACAGAAGGCACTGAAGCTTTCTTT.

The V and J genes are TRBV10-3 and TRBJ1-2; 7 nucleotides agree with TRBD1. Unmatched junction bases numbered 9, after V lost 3 bases and J lost 2 bases. Germline V gene sequence: CDR1 ENHRY, CDR2 SYGVKD. The CDR3 extends over 16 amino acids. In DNA form, the CDR3 reads TGTGCCATCAGTGACGAGGACAGGACGAGGAACTATGGCTACACCTTC. Translation gives CAISDEDRTRNYGYTF.

The chain couples TRBV23-1 to TRBJ2-3; D uncertain. TRBV23-1 is an open reading frame, and its role is uncertain. This CDR3 has 17 amino acids. V shed 6 bases and J shed 4 bases, with 23 bases lying between them. The chain's CDR3 is CASSPIYQDSGSDTQYF. DNA for the CDR3: TGCGCCAGCAGCCCAATCTACCAAGATTCAGGCTCAGATACGCAGTATTTT.

The chain links TRBV7-2 to TRBJ2-5; 11 nucleotides line up with TRBD2. V shed 4 bases, J shed 5 bases, and the junction held 9 bases outside the gene matches. The germline gives CDR1 SGHTA, CDR2 FQGNSA. This CDR3 spans 16 amino acids. The CDR3 region has the DNA TGTGCCAGCAGCTCTCCTTGGACTAGCGGGCTGGAGACCCAGTACTTC. Its translation: CASSSPWTSGLETQYF.

This clone has a single count. The chain couples TRBV30 to TRBJ2-7; 8 nucleotides match TRBD1. The V and J ends lost 5 bases and 2 bases, in that order; junction bases with no gene match: 5. CDR3 size: 13 residues. Germline V gives CDR1 GTSNPN, CDR2 SVGIG (reference sequence). The CDR3 coding sequence is TGTGCCTGGGACAGGGGCATCCCCTACGAGCAGTACTTC. Its translation is CAWDRGIPYEQYF.

The V call is TRBV18, the J call TRBJ1-1, with D tentatively TRBD1 (6 bases). The CDR3 spans 18 residues. Looked up from germline, CDR1 is KGHSH and CDR2 is LQKENI. With 4 bases removed from V and 7 bases from J, the gap between germline ends came to 28 bases. CDR3 in amino acids: CASSRGLDMGSLGYEAFF. CDR3 in DNA: TGTGCCAGCTCACGGGGGCTCGATATGGGGTCGCTTGGGTATGAAGCTTTCTTT.

This clone was found once. The rearrangement joins TRBV27 to TRBJ2-3; D is undetermined. V was trimmed by 0 bases and J by 3 bases, leaving 10 bases between them. Germline V gene lookup returns CDR1 MNHEY and CDR2 SMNVEV (reference sequence). The CDR3 is 15 residues long. The CDR3 spells CASSLSNGRTDTQYF. The CDR3 DNA reads TGTGCCAGCAGTTTATCGAACGGTAGAACAGATACGCAGTATTTT.